This TCR beta chain originates from a study of T cells in Graves' hyperthyroidism and ophthalmopathy. On the study more broadly: Sampling of peripheral blood happened at initial diagnosis, prior to any treatment.

The germline gives CDR1 SGHDT, CDR2 YYEEEE. The CDR3 spans 15 residues. Unmatched junction bases numbered 4, after V lost 1 base and J lost 1 base. Using RNA transcripts as the source, TCR beta CDR3 regions were amplified. The study used the HTBI primer set for a first-round RT-PCR of the TCR CDR3. A single record per CDR3 protein comes from TCRdb applying MiXCR to the multiplex PCR reads. The table records about 360,000 distinct CDR3 sequences, about 13% of them present only once. The genes are TRBV5-6 and TRBJ2-7; 8 nucleotides line up with TRBD1. Sequencing used blood. This sequence was found in a woman younger than 30 with Graves' hyperthyroidism. The CDR3 DNA sequence: TGTGCCAGCAGCTTGCGGCAGGGGGCTTCCTACGAGCAGTACTTC. Protein: CASSLRQGASYEQYF.